The following is a TCR beta chain sequence with its context. What it recognizes is unknown. The sample originates from a study of brain T cells in children with intractable seizures. Sequencing was performed with immunoSEQ multiplex PCR; in TCRdb, only in-frame clones are kept and a portion is missing. Of hundreds of thousands of clones in the sample, 93% were seen once. Time point noted: blood from clinic visit 5 months post-surgery; TSC patient then seizure free. The sequenced cases were selected for having the highest brain T cell transcript signatures. Patients received at least one anti-epileptic drug before surgery. Germline V lookup: CDR1 MNHEY, CDR2 SMNVEV (reference sequence). The V end was cut by 0 bases, the J end by 9 bases, with 12 bases between. This CDR3 is 15 amino acids long. Study results and limitations: Absence of clones before surgery may stem from lower sequencing depth.

The receptor was derived from a boy under two years old with tuberous sclerosis and intractable seizures. Sequencing used peripheral blood, obtained roughly 5 months after surgery. V is TRBV27 and J is TRBJ1-6; tentatively, D is TRBD1 (5 bases). This CDR3 is CASSLSGTGGSPLHF. As DNA, the CDR3 is TGTGCCAGCAGTTTATCGGGGACCGGGGGTTCACCCCTCCACTTT.